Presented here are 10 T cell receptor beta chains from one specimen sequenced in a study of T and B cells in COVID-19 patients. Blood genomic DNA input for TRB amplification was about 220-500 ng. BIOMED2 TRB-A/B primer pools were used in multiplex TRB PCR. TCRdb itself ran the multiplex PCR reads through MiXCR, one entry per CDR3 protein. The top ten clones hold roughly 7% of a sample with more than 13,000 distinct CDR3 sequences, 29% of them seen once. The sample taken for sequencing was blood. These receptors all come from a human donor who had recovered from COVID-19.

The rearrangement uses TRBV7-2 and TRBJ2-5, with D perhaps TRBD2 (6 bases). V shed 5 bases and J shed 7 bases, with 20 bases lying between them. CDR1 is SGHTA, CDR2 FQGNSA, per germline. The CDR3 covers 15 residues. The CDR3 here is CASSARGEVGTTQYF. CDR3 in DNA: TGTGCCAGCAGCGCACGAGGGGAGGTGGGAACGACCCAGTACTTC.

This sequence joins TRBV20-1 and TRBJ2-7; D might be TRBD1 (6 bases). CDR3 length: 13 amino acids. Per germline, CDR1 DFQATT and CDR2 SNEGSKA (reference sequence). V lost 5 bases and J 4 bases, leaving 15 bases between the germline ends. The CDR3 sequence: CSAYKDRAYEQYF. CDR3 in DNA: TGCAGTGCTTATAAGGACAGAGCGTACGAGCAGTACTTC.

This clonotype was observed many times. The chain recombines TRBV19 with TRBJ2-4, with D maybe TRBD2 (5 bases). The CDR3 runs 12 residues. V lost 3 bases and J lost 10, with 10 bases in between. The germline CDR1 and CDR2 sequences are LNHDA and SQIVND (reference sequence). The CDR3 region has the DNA TGTGCCAGTAGTATGGGAGCGACAATTCAGTACTTC. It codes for CASSMGATIQYF.

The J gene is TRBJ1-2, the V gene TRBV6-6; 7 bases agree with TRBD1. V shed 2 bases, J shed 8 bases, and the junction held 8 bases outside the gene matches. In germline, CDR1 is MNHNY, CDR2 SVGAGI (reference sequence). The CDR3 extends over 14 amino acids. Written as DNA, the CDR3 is TGTGCCAGCAGTTACCGAGACAGGGAGGACGGCTACACCTTC. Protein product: CASSYRDREDGYTF.

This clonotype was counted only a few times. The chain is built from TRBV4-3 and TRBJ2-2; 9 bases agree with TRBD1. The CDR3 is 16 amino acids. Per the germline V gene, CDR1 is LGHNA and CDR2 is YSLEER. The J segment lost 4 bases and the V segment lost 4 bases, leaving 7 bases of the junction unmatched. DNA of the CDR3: TGCGCCAGCAGCCTACGGACAGGGGTCGGCACCGGGGAGCTGTTTTTT. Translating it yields CASSLRTGVGTGELFF.

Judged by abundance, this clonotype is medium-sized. CDR3 protein: CASSLLQGGGANVLTF. The CDR3, as DNA: TGTGCCAGTAGTCTTCTTCAGGGCGGCGGGGCCAACGTCCTGACTTTC. The rearrangement links TRBV19 to TRBJ2-6; D might be TRBD1 (5 bases). This CDR3 spans 16 amino acids. CDR1 LNHDA and CDR2 SQIVND come from the germline V gene (reference sequence). Trimming left V 5 bases short and J 4 bases short, with 15 bases between.

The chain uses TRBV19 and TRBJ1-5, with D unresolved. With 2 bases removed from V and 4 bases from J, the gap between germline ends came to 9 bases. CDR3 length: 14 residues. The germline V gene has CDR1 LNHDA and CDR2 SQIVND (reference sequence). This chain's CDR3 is CASSIRTENQPQHF. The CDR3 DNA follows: TGTGCCAGTAGTATACGGACGGAAAATCAGCCCCAGCATTTT.

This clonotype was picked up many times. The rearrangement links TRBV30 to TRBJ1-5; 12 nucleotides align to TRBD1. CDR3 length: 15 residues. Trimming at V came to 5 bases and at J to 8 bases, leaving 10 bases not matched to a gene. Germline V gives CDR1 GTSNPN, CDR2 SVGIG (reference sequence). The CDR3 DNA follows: TGTGCCTGGGGGGACAGGGGGCGGGCACGGAAGCCCCAGCATTTT. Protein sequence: CAWGDRGRARKPQHF.

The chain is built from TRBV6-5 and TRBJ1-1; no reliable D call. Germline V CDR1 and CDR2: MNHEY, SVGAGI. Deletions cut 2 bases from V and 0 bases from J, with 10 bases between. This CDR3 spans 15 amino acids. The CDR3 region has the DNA TGTGCCAGCAGTTACGGAGCAGTTATGAACACTGAAGCTTTCTTT. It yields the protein CASSYGAVMNTEAFF.

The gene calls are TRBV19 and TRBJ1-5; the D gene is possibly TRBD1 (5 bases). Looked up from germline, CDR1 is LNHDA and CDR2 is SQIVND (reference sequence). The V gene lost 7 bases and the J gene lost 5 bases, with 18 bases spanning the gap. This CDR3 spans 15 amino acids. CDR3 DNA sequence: TGTGCCAGTACCCGAGTCCGGACAACTGATCAGCCCCAGCATTTT. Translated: CASTRVRTTDQPQHF.